In this sample, the clone carrying this T cell receptor beta chain turned up many times. The sample belongs to a study of T cells of healthy individuals. TCRdb passed the 5' RACE reads through MiXCR, listing each CDR3 protein once. The sample records over 95,000 distinct CDR3 sequences, 17% being singletons. This receptor was identified in a human donor in good health.

CDR3 sequence reads: CASSQDWASGVDEQFF. The DNA of the CDR3 is TGTGCCAGCAGCCAAGATTGGGCTAGCGGGGTCGATGAGCAGTTCTTC. The chain links TRBV3-1 to TRBJ2-1; 9 bases agree with TRBD2. This CDR3 region has 16 residues. The V and J ends lost 0 bases and 8 bases, in that order; junction bases with no gene match: 8. Germline assignment: CDR1 LGHDT and CDR2 YNNKEL (reference sequence).